Given below is one T cell receptor beta chain in context. The antigen remains undetermined. These data are taken from a study of persistence of HIV-infected CD4 T cells. Study results and caveats: Compared with CD3/CD28-stimulated cells, CMV- and Gag-responding cells showed lower TCRbeta richness. Rare CMV-responding cells carrying HIV-1 proviruses were not analyzed separately for TCR.

With 0 bases removed from V and 8 bases from J, the gap between germline ends came to 12 bases. Looked up from germline, CDR1 is SGHRS and CDR2 is YFSETQ. This CDR3 contains 14 residues. Cells were stimulated with overlapping HIV-1 Gag 15-mer peptides. Sorting selected CD4+ T cells upregulating both CD40 ligand and CD69. These HIV-1-infected adults initiated suppressive ART in chronic infection. PBMCs were depleted of CD8+ T cells before stimulation. The immunoSEQ assay was version 4, run in survey mode. The table came from immunoSEQ multiplex PCR; TCRdb's copy has only in-frame clones and leaves some out. The top ten hold over 1.5% of the sample, which has tens of thousands of clones, about 74% seen once.

The V gene is TRBV5-1, the J gene TRBJ2-4; D may be TRBD1 (6 bases). This specimen was CD4+ T cells sorted from PBMCs after roughly 19-hour stimulation, taken from a patient who received antiretroviral therapy. This clonotype originated in an adult man with HIV who was CMV-seropositive. Here the CDR3 reads CASSLGRGKDIQYF. The DNA for the CDR3 is TGCGCCAGCAGCTTGGGCAGGGGCAAGGACATTCAGTACTTC.